This T cell receptor beta chain was obtained from a study of T cells in narcolepsy. Study-wide results and limits: Comparing one patient's CSF and blood CD4+ clonotypes highlighted HCRT- and TRIB2-specific autoreactive clonotypes. Reportedly, autoreactive clonotypes were serially detected in patients' blood but not controls'.

This table comes from immunoSEQ multiplex PCR, and its TCRdb copy is limited to in-frame clones, with some not included. Here the sample spans about 18,000 clones, approximately 77% being singletons. Concerning this clone: Its antigen is currently unknown.

This CDR3 has 15 residues. Trimming at V came to 5 bases and at J to 4 bases, leaving 7 bases not matched to a gene. The germline V gene encodes CDR1 PRHDT and CDR2 FYEKMQ (reference sequence). Material: CD45RA- memory CD8+ T cells from PBMCs. J is TRBJ1-5 and V is TRBV13, with TRBD1 identical over 8 bases. The source is a human donor with narcolepsy. CDR3 DNA sequence: TGTGCCAGCAGCCAAGACAGGGGCGGGAATCAGCCCCAGCATTTT. This gives the protein CASSQDRGGNQPQHF.